This passage covers 21 T cell receptor beta chains from one sample sequenced in a study of radiotherapy plus CTLA-4 blockade in lung cancer (dated by TCRdb to about 2018). Library creation used the immunoSEQ multiplex PCR assay. TCRdb carries this immuneACCESS record with in-frame sequences only. Its versions omit some clonotypes, under half of them owing to an unresolved V gene in the studies checked, with the rest unexplained. A total of roughly 15,000 clones appear in this sample, roughly two thirds of them only once. 40% to 65% of the sample belongs to the ten largest clones. The sample here was peripheral blood, taken from a patient treated with radiotherapy plus ipilimumab. The source is a human donor with non-small cell lung cancer whose response to radiotherapy plus ipilimumab could not be evaluated.

This sequence joins TRBV29-1 and TRBJ1-2; D unresolved. Per germline, CDR1 SQVTM and CDR2 ANQGSEA. The ends were cut back, 0 bases at V and 3 bases at J, with 14 bases in the middle. CDR3 length: 15 residues. The CDR3 nucleotides read TGCAGCGTTGAAGAGATGATAGGAGGAGACTATGGCTACACCTTC. The encoded protein is CSVEEMIGGDYGYTF.

The chain couples TRBV11-2 to TRBJ2-7, with 7 bases aligning to TRBD1. The CDR3 runs to 13 residues. V was clipped by 3 bases and J by 5 bases; unmatched bases: 4. Germline V lookup: CDR1 SGHAT, CDR2 FQNNGV. The CDR3 DNA is TGTGCCAGCAGCTTTAACAGGGGTAACGAGCAGTACTTC. Translated, it gives CASSFNRGNEQYF.

In its sample, this clone was seen once. The chain joins TRBV30 to TRBJ1-3; no clear D gene. V was pared by 4 bases and J by 0 bases, with 10 bases between. The CDR3 spans 14 residues. Per the germline V gene, CDR1 is GTSNPN and CDR2 is SVGIG (reference sequence). The CDR3 region is CAWIWENSGNTIYF. The CDR3 DNA reads as TGTGCCTGGATTTGGGAGAACTCTGGAAACACCATATATTTT.

The chain links TRBV18 to TRBJ1-6; D remains ambiguous. Per germline, CDR1 KGHSH and CDR2 LQKENI. The CDR3 length is 13 residues. Trimming stripped 6 bases from V and 10 bases from J, with 13 bases between. The CDR3 protein is CASSTGRESPLHF. The CDR3 bases are TGTGCCAGCTCGACGGGAAGAGAATCACCCCTCCACTTT.

The V call is TRBV9, the J call TRBJ1-2; 7 bases are a match to TRBD1. CDR1 SGDLS and CDR2 YYNGEE come from the germline V gene. This CDR3 region has 13 residues. The V and J ends lost 2 bases and 8 bases, in that order; junction bases with no gene match: 6. The CDR3 loop reads CASSVRDSEGYTF. The CDR3 nucleotides are TGTGCCAGCAGCGTTAGGGACAGTGAAGGCTACACCTTC.

The chain links TRBV6-1 to TRBJ1-1; TRBD1 might be the D (5 bases). CDR3 length: 15 residues. In germline, CDR1 is MNHNS, CDR2 SASEGT. Trimming took off 3 bases at V and 0 bases at J, with 11 bases between the two ends. CDR3 nucleotide sequence: TGTGCCAGCAGTGAGCCACGGGGGGTGAACACTGAAGCTTTCTTT. Amino acids: CASSEPRGVNTEAFF.

The sample holds a few counts of this clone. This rearrangement joins TRBV30 to TRBJ1-5; 8 nucleotides line up with TRBD1. Germline lookup yields CDR1 GTSNPN and CDR2 SVGIG (reference sequence). This CDR3 has 16 amino acids. CDR3 bases: TGTGCTGGAGGACAGGGCGGACTTCGAGAAAATCAGCCCCAGCATTTT. Translation gives CAGGQGGLRENQPQHF.

This clone was detected a few times. This rearrangement joins TRBV27 to TRBJ2-7, with 7 bases that match TRBD2. Germline V lookup: CDR1 MNHEY, CDR2 SMNVEV (reference sequence). Unmatched junction bases numbered 9, after V lost 0 bases and J lost 4 bases. The CDR3 totals 16 residues. The CDR3 region is CASSLSALAALYEQYF. CDR3 bases: TGTGCCAGCAGTTTATCAGCCCTAGCGGCGCTATACGAGCAGTACTTC.

This clone was seen more than once but under ten times. This rearrangement joins TRBV5-8 to TRBJ1-4, with 8 nucleotides matching TRBD1. Germline lookup yields CDR1 SGHTS and CDR2 YDEGEE. This CDR3 has 15 amino acids. Unmatched junction bases numbered 9, after V lost 4 bases and J lost 7 bases. CDR3 bases: TGTGCCAGCAGCATCGACAGGGGTCGGGTTGAAAAACTGTTTTTT. Translated, it gives CASSIDRGRVEKLFF. The variable domain in full, completed from reference TRBV5-8 and TRBJ1-4, reads EAGVTQSPTHLIKTRGQQATLRCSPISGHTSVYWYQQALGLGLQFLLWYDEGEERNRGNFPPRFSGRQFPNYSSELNVNALELEDSALYLCASSIDRGRVEKLFFGSGTQLSVL.

The chain has TRBV14 and TRBJ2-1, with no clear D. The CDR3 extends over 13 amino acids. Trimming left V 4 bases short and J 7 bases short, with 11 bases between. Germline-derived CDR1 and CDR2 are SGHDN and FVKESK. CDR3 region: CASSPLVSNEQFF. The CDR3 DNA reads as TGTGCCAGCAGCCCCCTAGTGAGTAATGAGCAGTTCTTC.

The rearrangement uses TRBV6-5 and TRBJ2-1; the match to TRBD2 covers 8 bases. The CDR3 covers 15 residues. After removal of 7 bases from V and 3 bases from J, the junction contained 8 bases not matched to a gene. Looked up from germline, CDR1 is MNHEY and CDR2 is SVGAGI. The CDR3 DNA follows: TGTGCCAGCACTGTAGCAGCGGGGGACTACAATGAGCAGTTCTTC. It is translated as CASTVAAGDYNEQFF.

This rearrangement joins TRBV9 to TRBJ2-5; 8 nucleotides align to TRBD2. The J segment lost 5 bases and the V segment lost 1 base, leaving 7 bases of the junction unmatched. This CDR3 contains 15 residues. Looked up from germline, CDR1 is SGDLS and CDR2 is YYNGEE. In DNA form, the CDR3 reads TGTGCCAGCAGCGTACTTCGGGGGGGAAGCGAGACCCAGTACTTC. Translating gives CASSVLRGGSETQYF.

This sequence joins TRBV9 and TRBJ2-2, with TRBD1 identical over 7 bases. The CDR3 loop spans 16 amino acids. V shed 1 base and J 1 base; nucleotides not matched to a gene: 4. Germline values: CDR1 SGDLS, CDR2 YYNGEE. The CDR3 spells CASSVIAGGNTGELFF. CDR3 DNA sequence: TGTGCCAGCAGCGTAATCGCAGGGGGGAACACCGGGGAGCTGTTTTTT. Complete variable domain (other parts from reference TRBV9 and TRBJ2-2): DSGVTQTPKHLITATGQRVTLRCSPRSGDLSVYWYQQSLDQGLQFLIQYYNGEERAKGNILERFSAQQFPDLHSELNLSSLELGDSALYFCASSVIAGGNTGELFFGEGSRLTVL.

The genes are TRBV18 and TRBJ1-1; D is undetermined. This CDR3 has 14 residues. With 5 bases removed from V and 6 bases from J, the gap between germline ends came to 16 bases. Per the germline V gene, CDR1 is KGHSH and CDR2 is LQKENI. Here the CDR3 reads CASSLAGSEAEAFF. The CDR3 DNA reads as TGTGCCAGCTCATTGGCCGGGAGTGAGGCTGAAGCTTTCTTT.

The chain recombines TRBV19 with TRBJ2-7; 8 bases fit TRBD1. Germline CDR1 LNHDA, CDR2 SQIVND (reference sequence). The V gene end was trimmed by 5 bases and the J gene end by 4 bases; junction bases not matched to a gene: 7. The CDR3 contains 14 residues. The CDR3 loop reads CASSPGQGKYEQYV. The DNA for the CDR3 is TGTGCCAGTAGTCCTGGACAGGGAAAGTACGAGCAGTACGTC.

This clone was recorded only once. The CDR3 reads CTLLEDYGYTF. As DNA, the CDR3 is TGCACCCTGCTGGAGGACTATGGCTACACCTTC. This chain joins TRBV29-1 and TRBJ1-2; D unclear. The CDR3 runs 11 residues. Per the germline V gene, CDR1 is SQVTM and CDR2 is ANQGSEA. Together with reference TRBV29-1 and TRBJ1-2, the CDR3 gives the full variable domain: SAVISQKPSRDICQRGTSLTIQCQVDSQVTMMFWYRQQPGQSLTLIATANQGSEATYESGFVIDKFPISRPNLTFSTLTVSNMSPEDSSIYLCTLLEDYGYTFGSGTRLTVV.

The chain links TRBV4-2 to TRBJ2-1; 8 bases fit TRBD2. Germline V gene data show CDR1 as LGHNA and CDR2 as YNFKEQ. Germline trimming cut 1 base from V and 5 bases from J; bases unmatched to any gene: 7. The CDR3 contains 16 residues. CDR3 residues: CASSQVIGGADNEQFF. The CDR3 nucleotides read TGTGCCAGCAGCCAAGTCATCGGGGGGGCCGACAATGAGCAGTTCTTC.

V is TRBV28 and J is TRBJ1-1, with TRBD1 identical over 12 bases. The ends lost 7 bases at V and 3 bases at J; junction bases unmatched: 6. This CDR3 contains 15 residues. Germline V gene sequence: CDR1 MDHEN, CDR2 SYDVKM. CDR3 in amino acids: CASKGQGAGYTEAFF. DNA for the CDR3: TGTGCCAGCAAGGGACAGGGGGCAGGGTACACTGAAGCTTTCTTT.

The CDR3 sequence: CASSEMPGGINTIYF. In DNA, the CDR3 is TGTGCCAGCAGTGAAATGCCAGGGGGCATAAACACCATATATTTT. The chain joins TRBV2 to TRBJ1-3; TRBD1 matches 8 bases. In germline, CDR1 is SNHLY, CDR2 FYNNEI. The CDR3 contains 15 residues. Trimming removed 2 bases from V and 6 bases from J; junction bases left unmatched: 6. The variable domain in full, completed from reference TRBV2 and TRBJ1-3, reads EPEVTQTPSHQVTQMGQEVILRCVPISNHLYFYWYRQILGQKVEFLVSFYNNEISEKSEIFDDQFSVERPDGSNFTLKIRSTKLEDSAMYFCASSEMPGGINTIYFGEGSWLTVV.

In its sample, this clone was seen once. The rearrangement uses TRBV6-4 and TRBJ2-2; TRBD2 matches 7 bases. With 3 bases clipped from V and 6 bases from J, the junction kept 1 base outside the gene matches. The CDR3 is made up of 13 amino acids. The germline gives CDR1 MRHNA, CDR2 SNTAGT. This CDR3 is CASSEGGAGELFF. For the CDR3, the DNA is TGTGCCAGCAGTGAGGGAGGGGCCGGGGAGCTGTTTTTT.

A note on this clone: Other DNA sequences in this sample translate to the same CDR3. The chain is built from TRBV6-5 and TRBJ1-1; 11 bases are shared with TRBD1. V shed 4 bases, J shed 12 bases, and the junction held 7 bases outside the gene matches. Germline-derived CDR1 and CDR2 are MNHEY and SVGAGI. This CDR3 has 13 residues. CDR3 DNA sequence: TGTGCCAGCAGTTCGCCGGGACAGGGGGAAACTTTCTTT. Encoded protein: CASSSPGQGETFF.